Sequencing of this T cell receptor (beta chain) was carried out in a study of T cell responses to AZD1222 COVID-19 vaccine. Study-wide context: Second-dose intervals near 4 or 12 weeks were combined. Points from the study as a whole: Spike regions recognized by vaccine-associated CD4 TCRs spanned the protein, led by 160-218 and 743-854. White British people made up most donors, females outnumbered males, and clonal diversity was possibly underestimated. Nearly half of unique spike-specific TCRs reportedly avoided B.1.351 and B.1.1.7 mutated regions.

Sequencing used immunoSEQ multiplex PCR; TCRdb keeps in-frame clones, though not all of them. The repertoire holds roughly 120,000 clones, approximately 90% seen once, with 6.5% to 9% in the top ten. The V gene's germline CDR1 is MNHEY and CDR2 SVGAGI. The length of the CDR3 is 12 residues. V shed 6 bases, J shed 3 bases, and the junction held 0 bases outside the gene matches. This clone was counted a few times. Its antigen is currently unknown. This receptor was identified in an adult in good health. Sequencing used peripheral blood, obtained on day 0 of AZD1222 vaccination. V usage is TRBV6-5 and J usage is TRBJ1-2; 8 bases match TRBD1. CDR3 sequence: CASRDRDYGYTF. CDR3 nucleotides: TGTGCCAGCAGGGACAGGGACTATGGCTACACCTTC.